This T cell receptor (beta chain) was profiled in a study of cytomegalovirus exposure and HLA in healthy donors. The CDR3 extends over 14 amino acids. The germline V and J ends were trimmed by 4 bases and 2 bases, with 9 bases remaining between them. Germline assignment: CDR1 GTSNPN and CDR2 SVGIG (reference sequence). Concerning this clone itself: As yet, its antigen is unknown.

General observations from the study: The classifier reportedly diagnosed cytomegalovirus status with high sensitivity and specificity. A later analysis, which compared TCR beta chains of equal frequency, found the HLA-associated ones more clonally expanded.

PCR involved 60 Vbeta and 13 Jbeta primers. Repertoires were generated with immunoSEQ multiplex PCR, while TCRdb's copy carries only in-frame clones and drops some. The sample consists of under 130,000 clones, approximately 82% of them appearing once. The sequence was collected from a man in his forties in good health and CMV-seropositive. Input material: PBMCs. The chain links TRBV30 to TRBJ1-6; a weak D match, TRBD1 (6 bases). The DNA for the CDR3 is TGTGCCTGGACCAGGGGAACCTATAATTCACCCCTCCACTTT. Translation gives CAWTRGTYNSPLHF.